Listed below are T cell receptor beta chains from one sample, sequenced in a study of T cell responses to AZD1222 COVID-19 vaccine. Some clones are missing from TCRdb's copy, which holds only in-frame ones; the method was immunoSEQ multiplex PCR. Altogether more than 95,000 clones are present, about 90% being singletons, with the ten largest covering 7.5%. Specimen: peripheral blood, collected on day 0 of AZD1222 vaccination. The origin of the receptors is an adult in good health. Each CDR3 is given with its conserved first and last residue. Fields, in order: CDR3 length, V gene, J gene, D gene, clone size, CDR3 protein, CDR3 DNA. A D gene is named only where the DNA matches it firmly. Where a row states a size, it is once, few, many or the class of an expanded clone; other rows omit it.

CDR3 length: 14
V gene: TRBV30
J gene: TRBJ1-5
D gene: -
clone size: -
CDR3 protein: CAWTRGSSNQPQHF
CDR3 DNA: TGTGCCTGGACCAGGGGTTCTAGCAATCAGCCCCAGCATTTT

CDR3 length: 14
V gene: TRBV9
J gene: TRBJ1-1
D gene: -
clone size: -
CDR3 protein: CASSPAGVNTEAFF
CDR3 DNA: TGTGCCAGCAGCCCAGCCGGGGTGAACACTGAAGCTTTCTTT

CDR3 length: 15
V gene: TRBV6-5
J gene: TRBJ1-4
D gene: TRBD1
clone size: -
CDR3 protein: CASSKNRGVNEKLFF
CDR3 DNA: TGTGCCAGCAGCAAGAACAGGGGAGTTAATGAAAAACTGTTTTTT

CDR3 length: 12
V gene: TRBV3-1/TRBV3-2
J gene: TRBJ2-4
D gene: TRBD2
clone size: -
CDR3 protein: CASSRSGDIQYF
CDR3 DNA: TGTGCCAGCAGCCGAAGCGGGGACATTCAGTACTTC

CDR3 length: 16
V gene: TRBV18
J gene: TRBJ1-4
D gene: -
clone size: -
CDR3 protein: CASSPPGATTNEKLFF
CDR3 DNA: TGTGCCAGCTCACCACCGGGGGCGACTACTAATGAAAAACTGTTTTTT

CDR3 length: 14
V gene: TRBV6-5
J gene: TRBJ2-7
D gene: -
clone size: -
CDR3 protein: CASKVGQEGYEQYF
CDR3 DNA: TGTGCCAGCAAGGTAGGCCAGGAGGGCTACGAGCAGTACTTC

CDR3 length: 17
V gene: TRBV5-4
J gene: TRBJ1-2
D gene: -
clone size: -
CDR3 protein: CASSLGKTVTEGYGYTF
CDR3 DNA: TGTGCCAGCAGCTTGGGGAAAACAGTAACAGAGGGCTATGGCTACACCTTC

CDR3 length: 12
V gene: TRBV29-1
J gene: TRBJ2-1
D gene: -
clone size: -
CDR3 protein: CSVGIGETEQFF
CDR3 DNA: TGCAGCGTTGGGATAGGGGAGACTGAGCAGTTCTTC

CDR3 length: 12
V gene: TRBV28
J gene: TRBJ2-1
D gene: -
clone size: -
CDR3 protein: CASSLRMGEQFF
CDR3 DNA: TGTGCCAGCAGTTTACGGATGGGAGAGCAGTTCTTC

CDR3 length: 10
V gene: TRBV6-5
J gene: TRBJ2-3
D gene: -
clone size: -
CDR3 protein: CASTRNTQYF
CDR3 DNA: TGTGCCAGCACCAGAAATACGCAGTATTTT

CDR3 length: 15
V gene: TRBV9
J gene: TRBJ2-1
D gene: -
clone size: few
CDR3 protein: CASSVGQGSYNEQFF
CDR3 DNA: TGTGCCAGCAGCGTAGGTCAGGGCTCCTACAATGAGCAGTTCTTC

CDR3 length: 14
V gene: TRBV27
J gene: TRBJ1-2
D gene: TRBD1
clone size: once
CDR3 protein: CASSPGTGYFGYTF
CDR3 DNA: TGTGCCAGCTCACCCGGGACAGGGTATTTTGGCTACACCTTC

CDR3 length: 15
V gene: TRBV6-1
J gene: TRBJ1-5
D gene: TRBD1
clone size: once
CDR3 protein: CASSERTGLNQPQHF
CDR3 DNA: TGTGCCAGCAGTGAGCGGACAGGGCTCAATCAGCCCCAGCATTTT

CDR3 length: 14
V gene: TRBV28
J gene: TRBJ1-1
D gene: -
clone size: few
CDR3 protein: CASSGVGPILEAFF
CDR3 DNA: TGTGCCAGCAGTGGGGTCGGCCCTATACTTGAAGCTTTCTTT

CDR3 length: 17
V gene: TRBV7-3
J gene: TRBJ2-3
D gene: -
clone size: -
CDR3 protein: CASSPWGWGSATDTQYF
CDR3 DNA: TGTGCCAGCAGCCCATGGGGGTGGGGGAGTGCCACAGATACGCAGTATTTT

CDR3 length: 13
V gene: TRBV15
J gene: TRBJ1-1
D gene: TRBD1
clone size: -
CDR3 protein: CATRWQGELEAFF
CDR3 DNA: TGTGCCACCAGGTGGCAGGGGGAACTTGAAGCTTTCTTT

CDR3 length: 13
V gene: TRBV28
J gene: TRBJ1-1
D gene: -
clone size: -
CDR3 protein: CASSRRRNTEAFF
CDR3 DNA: TGTGCCAGCAGTAGGCGACGGAACACTGAAGCTTTCTTT

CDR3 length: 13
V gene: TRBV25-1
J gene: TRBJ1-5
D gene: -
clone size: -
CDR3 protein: CASSDQGNQPQHF
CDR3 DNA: TGTGCCAGCAGCGACCAGGGTAATCAGCCCCAGCATTTT

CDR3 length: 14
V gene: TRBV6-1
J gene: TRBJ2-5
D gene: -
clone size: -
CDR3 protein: CASSEVYGKETQYF
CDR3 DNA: TGTGCCAGCAGTGAAGTATATGGTAAAGAGACCCAGTACTTC

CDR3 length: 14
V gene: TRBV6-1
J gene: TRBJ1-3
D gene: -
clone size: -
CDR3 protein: CASSESSSGNTIYF
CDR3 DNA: TGTGCCAGCAGTGAAAGTTCCTCTGGAAACACCATATATTTT

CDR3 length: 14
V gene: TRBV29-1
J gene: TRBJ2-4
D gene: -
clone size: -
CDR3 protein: CSAGQLITKNIQYF
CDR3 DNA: TGCAGCGCCGGACAGCTTATCACCAAAAACATTCAGTACTTC

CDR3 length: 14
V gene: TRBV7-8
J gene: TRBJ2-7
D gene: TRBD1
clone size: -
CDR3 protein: CASSEGQGSNEQYF
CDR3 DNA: TGTGCCAGCAGCGAGGGACAGGGGAGCAACGAGCAGTACTTC

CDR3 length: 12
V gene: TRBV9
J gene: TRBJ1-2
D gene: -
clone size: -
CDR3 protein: CASSGLGHGYTF
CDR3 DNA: TGTGCCAGCAGCGGCCTGGGGCATGGCTACACCTTC

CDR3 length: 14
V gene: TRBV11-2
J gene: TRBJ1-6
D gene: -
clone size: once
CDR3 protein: CASSFRPADSPLHF
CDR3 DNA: TGTGCCAGCAGCTTCCGGCCGGCGGATTCACCCCTCCACTTT

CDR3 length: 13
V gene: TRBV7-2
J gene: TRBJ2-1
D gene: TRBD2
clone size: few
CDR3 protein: CASISGSSNEQFF
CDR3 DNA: TGTGCCAGCATCAGCGGGAGTAGTAATGAGCAGTTCTTC

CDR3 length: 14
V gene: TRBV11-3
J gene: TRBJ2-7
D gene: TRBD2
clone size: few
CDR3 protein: CASSLGTSGYEQYF
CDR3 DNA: TGTGCCAGCAGCTTAGGGACTAGCGGCTACGAGCAGTACTTC

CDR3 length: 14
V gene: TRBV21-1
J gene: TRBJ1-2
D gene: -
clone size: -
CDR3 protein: CASSISGLADGYTF
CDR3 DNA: TGTGCCAGCAGCATCTCCGGGTTGGCAGATGGCTACACCTTC

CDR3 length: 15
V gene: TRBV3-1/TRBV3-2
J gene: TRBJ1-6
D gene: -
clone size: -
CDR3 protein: CASSQDSGGNSPLHF
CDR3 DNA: TGTGCCAGCAGCCAAGATTCAGGAGGGAATTCACCCCTCCACTTT

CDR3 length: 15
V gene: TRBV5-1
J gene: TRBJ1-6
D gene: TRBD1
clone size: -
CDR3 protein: CASSLKGQGGSPLHF
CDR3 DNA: TGCGCCAGCAGCTTAAAAGGACAGGGCGGATCACCCCTCCACTTT

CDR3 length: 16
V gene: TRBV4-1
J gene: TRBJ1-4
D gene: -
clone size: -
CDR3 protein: CASSQDAGLANEKLFF
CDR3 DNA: TGCGCCAGCAGCCAAGATGCAGGGCTGGCTAATGAAAAACTGTTTTTT

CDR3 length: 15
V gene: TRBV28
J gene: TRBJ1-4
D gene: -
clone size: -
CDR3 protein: CASSSERGIREKLFF
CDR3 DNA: TGTGCCAGCAGTTCGGAGAGGGGAATCAGGGAAAAACTGTTTTTT

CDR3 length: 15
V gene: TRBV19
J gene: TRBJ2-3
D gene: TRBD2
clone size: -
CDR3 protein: CASSIILAGADTQYF
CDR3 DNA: TGTGCCAGTAGTATTATCCTAGCGGGGGCAGATACGCAGTATTTT

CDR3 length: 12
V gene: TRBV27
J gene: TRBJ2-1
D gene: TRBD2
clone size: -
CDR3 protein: CASSGLADEQFF
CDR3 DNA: TGTGCCAGCAGCGGACTAGCCGATGAGCAGTTCTTC